This T cell receptor (beta chain) was captured in a study of blood T cell repertoires in COVID-19. The junction had 19 bases not matched to a gene; V was cut back by 5 bases and J by 4 bases. CDR3 length: 18 amino acids. Germline assignment: CDR1 LNHDA and CDR2 SQIVND (reference sequence). Profiled with immunoSEQ multiplex PCR; TCRdb holds only in-frame clones, not every one. The table has 100,000 to 150,000 clones, about four fifths seen once; the top ten hold roughly 15%. The sequence was collected from a woman older than 75 with acute or convalescent COVID-19. Specimen: peripheral blood. The chain couples TRBV19 to TRBJ1-2; 7 nucleotides line up with TRBD1. The DNA for the CDR3 is TGTGCCAGTAGTTACGCAGGATTCCTACAGGGGATCAGCTATGGCTACACCTTC. This sequence encodes CASSYAGFLQGISYGYTF. Filled out from reference TRBV19 and TRBJ1-2, the complete variable domain reads DGGITQSPKYLFRKEGQNVTLSCEQNLNHDAMYWYRQDPGQGLRLIYYSQIVNDFQKGDIAEGYSVSREKKESFPLTVTSAQKNPTAFYLCASSYAGFLQGISYGYTFGSGTRLTVV.